The present TCR beta chain was sequenced within a study of T cell responses to AZD1222 COVID-19 vaccine. Sequencing used immunoSEQ multiplex PCR; TCRdb keeps in-frame clones, though not all of them. The sample contains approximately 200,000 clones, roughly nine tenths of which appear only once. This CDR3 spans 13 amino acids. The germline gives CDR1 LGHNA, CDR2 YSLEER. The V segment lost 4 bases and the J segment 6 bases; nucleotides outside the gene matches: 4. V gene TRBV4-3 combines with J gene TRBJ2-7, with TRBD1 identical over 9 bases. The sample here was peripheral blood, taken 28 days after the second AZD1222 dose. This clonotype was obtained from an adult who received the AZD1222 COVID-19 vaccine. This chain's CDR3 is CASSPRTGVEQYF. DNA of the CDR3: TGCGCCAGCAGCCCGCGGACAGGGGTCGAGCAGTACTTC.